This T cell receptor beta chain was obtained from a study of blood T cells in healthy people across ages. Each donor's blood draw was 7.5 to 10 milliliters of peripheral blood. Study-wide points: A conclusive naive versus antigen-experienced comparison was prevented by the unsorted PBMCs. Naive T cell percentage by flow cytometry tracked strongly with beta diversity.

Together with a sample-barcoded 5' primer, a J-beta primer mix was included in a second PCR lasting roughly 6 to 12 cycles. TCRdb re-analysed the 5' RACE reads in MiXCR, keeping a single row per CDR3 protein. Found here are about 290,000 distinct CDR3 sequences, around 30% of them singletons; the top ten hold 29%. CDR1 and CDR2 from the germline V gene are DFQATT and SNEGSKA (reference sequence). The CDR3 has 15 residues. Trimming removed 4 bases at V and 1 base at J, with 14 bases between. The table lists this clonotype with many counts. Its antigen is unknown. Sequenced sample: blood. The chain combines TRBV20-1 with TRBJ1-5; maybe TRBD1 (6 bases). The receptor comes from a woman in her seventies in good health. CDR3 coding DNA: TGCAGTGCTACTCGAGGGGGGGTAAGCAATCAGCCCCAGCATTTT. It encodes CSATRGGVSNQPQHF.